The 9 T cell receptor beta chains reported below all come from one sample, sequenced in a study of PD-1 blockade in classical Hodgkin lymphoma. Time point of the sample: cycle 4 day 1 (C4D1), after 6 weeks of nivolumab. No patient escaped relapse after autologous stem cell transplantation, and brentuximab vedotin exposure varied. Magnetic negative selection served to purify CD4+ T cells out of PBMCs that had been thawed. Here immunoSEQ multiplex PCR was the method, and the copy in TCRdb shows in-frame clones only, minus some. The sample has some 27,000 clones; about 82% are singletons. The source material was CD4+ T cells from blood, sampled before the fourth cycle of nivolumab. The receptor source for this set is a human donor with classical Hodgkin lymphoma.

This chain connects TRBV5-1 to TRBJ1-1; TRBD1 might be the D (5 bases). Between the trimmed V and J ends, which lost 2 bases and 1 base, there was a span of 21 bases. This CDR3 comprises 18 residues. The V gene's germline CDR1 is SGHRS and CDR2 YFSETQ. CDR3 sequence (DNA): TGCGCCAGCAGCTTCACCGTGACAGCAGCGGGGTCGAACACTGAAGCTTTCTTT. Protein: CASSFTVTAAGSNTEAFF.

In this sample, this clone turned up a few times. The V and J genes are TRBV11-3 and TRBJ2-2; D may match TRBD1 or TRBD2 (6 bases each). The V gene lost 5 bases and the J gene lost 1 base, with 14 bases spanning the gap. The CDR3 spans 16 residues. CDR1 is SGHNT, CDR2 YENEEA, per germline. CDR3 sequence (DNA): TGTGCCAGCAGCCCCGCGGGACACCGGAACACCGGGGAGCTGTTTTTT. Translating it yields CASSPAGHRNTGELFF.

The CDR3 region has the DNA TGTGCCAGCAGCTTGAGGGGGGCGCCTACTGAAGCTTTCTTT. This gives the protein CASSLRGAPTEAFF. V is TRBV5-8 and J is TRBJ1-1; D perhaps matches TRBD1 (6 bases). This CDR3 contains 14 residues. From germline, CDR1 is SGHTS and CDR2 YDEGEE. V lost 1 base and J lost 5, with 12 bases in between.

The rearrangement links TRBV5-1 to TRBJ2-5, with TRBD1 identical over 7 bases. The CDR3 has 13 residues. V was clipped by 4 bases and J by 7 bases; unmatched bases: 7. Germline lookup yields CDR1 SGHRS and CDR2 YFSETQ. CDR3 bases: TGCGCCAGCAGCCTTACAGGGGTGGGGACCCAGTACTTC. Protein product: CASSLTGVGTQYF.

The chain uses TRBV7-9 and TRBJ1-1, with no clear D. The CDR3 spans 15 residues. Trimming took off 5 bases at V and 0 bases at J, with 13 bases between the two ends. Germline loops: CDR1 SEHNR, CDR2 FQNEAQ (reference sequence). CDR3 bases: TGTGCCAGCAGCCACCGGGAAAAGATGAACACTGAAGCTTTCTTT. Protein sequence: CASSHREKMNTEAFF.

The V and J genes are TRBV5-1 and TRBJ2-2, with unresolved D. The CDR3 covers 14 residues. The germline V gene has CDR1 SGHRS and CDR2 YFSETQ. V was shortened by 6 bases and J by 6 bases, with 15 bases between the two germline ends. CDR3 sequence reads: CASTLSSEPGELFF. CDR3 bases: TGCGCCAGCACCCTTTCTTCCGAACCCGGGGAGCTGTTTTTT.

The rearrangement uses TRBV6-5 and TRBJ2-1; 12 positions agree with TRBD2. Germline values: CDR1 MNHEY, CDR2 SVGAGI. Trimming at V came to 4 bases and at J to 9 bases, leaving 7 bases not matched to a gene. The CDR3 contains 15 residues. Here the CDR3 DNA reads TGTGCCAGCAGTTCGGTCGCTAGCGGGGGGGGTGAGCAGTTCTTC. The encoded protein is CASSSVASGGGEQFF.

The chain recombines TRBV10-1 with TRBJ2-3; TRBD2 aligns across 8 bases. The CDR3 runs to 15 residues. Losses at the gene ends were 2 bases for V and 4 bases for J; bases not matched to a gene: 5. The germline V gene has CDR1 WNHNN and CDR2 SYGVQD (reference sequence). CDR3 in DNA: TGCGCCAGCAGTGAGCCGGGGGGGTTAGCAGATACGCAGTATTTT. Translation gives CASSEPGGLADTQYF.

This chain uses TRBV12-5 with TRBJ1-1; 11 nucleotides line up with TRBD1. Germline values: CDR1 LGHNT, CDR2 FRNRAP. The junction had 8 bases not matched to a gene; V was cut back by 4 bases and J by 7 bases. The CDR3 is 15 amino acids. As DNA, the CDR3 is TGTGCTAGTGGTTCACCACAAGGGACAGGGGGTGAAGCTTTCTTT. It is translated as CASGSPQGTGGEAFF.